This passage covers 29 T cell receptor beta chains from one sample sequenced in a study of monozygotic twins with inflammatory bowel disease (dated by TCRdb to between 2019 and 2020). Library creation used 5' RACE. Sequenced on an Illumina HiSeq 2500. TCRdb reprocessed the reads into one record per CDR3 protein sequence, lacking DNA. The sample's table lists a count of over 350,000 distinct CDR3 sequences. 2.5% to 3% of the sample rests with the top ten. Sample: blood. These receptors all stem from a human donor with ulcerative colitis or Crohn's disease, or a healthy co-twin of an affected twin (not recorded which).

The chain uses TRBV3-1 and TRBJ1-2; absent DNA, TCRdb's TRBD1 call cannot be checked. The CDR3 has 17 residues. Germline-derived CDR1 and CDR2 are LGHDT and YNNKEL (reference sequence). CDR3: CASSQRTGCRDYYGYTF. The variable domain in full, completed from reference TRBV3-1 and TRBJ1-2, reads DTAVSQTPKYLVTQMGNDKSIKCEQNLGHDTMYWYKQDSKKFLKIMFSYNNKELIINETVPNRFSPKSPDKAHLNLHINSLELGDSAVYFCASSQRTGCRDYYGYTFGSGTRLTVV.

The V call is TRBV5-6, the J call TRBJ1-5; TCRdb returns TRBD1, unconfirmable since there is no DNA. The CDR3 runs 16 residues. CDR1 and CDR2 (germline): SGHDT, YYEEEE. The CDR3: CASSLGGGISNQPQHF.

J is TRBJ1-3 and V is TRBV5-1. The CDR3 is made up of 15 amino acids. Germline CDR1 SGHRS, CDR2 YFSETQ. CDR3 sequence: CASSLSSSSGNTIYF.

The chain recombines TRBV30 with TRBJ1-6. CDR3 length: 16 amino acids. Germline CDR1 reads GTSNPN; CDR2 reads SVGIG (reference sequence). This CDR3 reads CAWSVGGSSYNSPLHF. Looking up the rest from reference TRBV30 and TRBJ1-6 gives the full variable domain: SQTIHQWPATLVQPVGSPLSLECTVEGTSNPNLYWYRQAAGRGLQLLFYSVGIGQISSEVPQNLSASRPQDRQFILSSKKLLLSDSGFYLCAWSVGGSSYNSPLHFGNGTRLTVT.

The chain carries TRBV6-5 and TRBJ2-3; the TRBD2 assignment by TCRdb is unverifiable without DNA. This CDR3 region has 16 residues. CDR1 and CDR2 from the germline V gene are MNHEY and SVGAGI. The CDR3 sequence: CASSYLLAGGPDTQYF.

The J gene is TRBJ2-1, the V gene TRBV6-2 or TRBV6-3; TCRdb's D gene call, TRBD1, goes unchecked for lack of DNA. The CDR3 consists of 13 residues. In germline, CDR1 is MNHEY, CDR2 SVGEGT. CDR3 sequence: CASDDQGPGEQFF.

The chain joins TRBV6-5 to TRBJ2-1; with no DNA, the TCRdb D assignment of TRBD1 cannot be verified. The CDR3 is 14 residues long. Germline loops: CDR1 MNHEY, CDR2 SVGAGI. The CDR3: CASSYWGDNNEQFF.

The rearrangement joins TRBV11-2 to TRBJ1-5. Germline V CDR1 and CDR2: SGHAT, FQNNGV. CDR3 length: 17 amino acids. The CDR3 here is CASSLARVGNSNQPQHF.

This sequence joins TRBV7-2 and TRBJ2-5; TCRdb designates TRBD1, a call that cannot be tested without DNA. The CDR3 spans 16 residues. Germline CDR1 reads SGHTA; CDR2 reads FQGNSA. The CDR3 sequence is CASSLGRGVSQETQYF.

CDR3 amino acids: CASSLGGRGATDTQYF. The chain uses TRBV12-3 or TRBV12-4 and TRBJ2-3; without DNA, the TCRdb call of TRBD1 cannot be checked. This CDR3 is 16 amino acids long.

This chain links TRBV7-2 with TRBJ1-5; TCRdb gives TRBD1 as the D gene, but with no DNA this cannot be confirmed. The CDR3 runs 14 residues. Germline V gene sequence: CDR1 SGHTA, CDR2 FQGNSA. CDR3 loop: CASSRDRGSQPQHF. Based on the CDR3 plus reference TRBV7-2 and TRBJ1-5, the full variable domain is GAGVSQSPSNKVTEKGKDVELRCDPISGHTALYWYRQSLGQGLEFLIYFQGNSAPDKSGLPSDRFSAERTGGSVSTLTIQRTQQEDSAVYLCASSRDRGSQPQHFGDGTRLSIL.

This sequence joins TRBV28 and TRBJ2-7; TCRdb names TRBD1, which stays unverified in the absence of DNA. The CDR3 covers 11 residues. Germline CDR1 is MDHEN and CDR2 is SYDVKM. CDR3 residues: CASGTNYEQYF.

The J gene is TRBJ1-1, the V gene TRBV2; TCRdb indicates TRBD1, and absent DNA this call remains unverified. Germline CDR1 and CDR2: SNHLY and FYNNEI. CDR3 length: 16 amino acids. The CDR3 here is CASSEQGEALGTEAFF.

The CDR3 here is CASSQDSVAGANQPQHF. This chain connects TRBV4-3 to TRBJ1-5; TCRdb's D call of TRBD1 is untestable without DNA. This CDR3 has 17 amino acids. Germline V gives CDR1 LGHNA, CDR2 YSLEER.

This chain connects TRBV4-3 to TRBJ2-3; absent DNA, TCRdb's TRBD2 call cannot be checked. The CDR3 consists of 16 residues. CDR1 is LGHNA and CDR2 is YSLEER in the germline V gene. The CDR3 sequence: CASSQGGAGDTDTQYF.

This sequence joins TRBV6-2 or TRBV6-3 and TRBJ2-5. This CDR3 is built from 14 residues. CDR1 and CDR2 (germline): MNHEY, SVGEGT. The CDR3 loop is CASSASTVQEPQYF.

This sequence joins TRBV6-6 and TRBJ2-6. CDR3 length: 13 residues. CDR1 and CDR2 (germline): MNHNY, SVGAGI (reference sequence). CDR3 sequence reads: CASSYAGANVLTF.

V is TRBV19 and J is TRBJ1-1; checking the TCRdb D call of TRBD1 is not possible without DNA. The CDR3 totals 15 residues. In germline, CDR1 is LNHDA, CDR2 SQIVND (reference sequence). CDR3: CASSWGDRGNTEAFF.

CDR3 in amino acids: CASSGWDRGRNQPQHF. The rearrangement joins TRBV12-3 or TRBV12-4 to TRBJ1-5; TCRdb outputs TRBD1, but without DNA this stays unchecked. The CDR3 is 16 amino acids.

The V call is TRBV20-1, the J call TRBJ2-1; TCRdb indicates TRBD2, and absent DNA this call remains unverified. Germline-derived CDR1 and CDR2 are DFQATT and SNEGSKA (reference sequence). CDR3 size: 17 residues. The CDR3 spells CSARDSKAGGRYNEQFF.

This CDR3 is CSARGQGWETQYF. V and J are TRBV20-1 and TRBJ2-5; as DNA is missing, the TRBD1 call by TCRdb cannot be tested. From germline, CDR1 is DFQATT and CDR2 SNEGSKA (reference sequence). The CDR3 consists of 13 residues.

The rearrangement joins TRBV5-1 to TRBJ2-2; no DNA is available, so the TRBD1 call from TCRdb remains unchecked. Germline CDR1 reads SGHRS; CDR2 reads YFSETQ. The CDR3 consists of 17 residues. The CDR3 sequence: CASSLAGTGENTGELFF. The full variable domain, rest sourced from reference TRBV5-1 and TRBJ2-2, is KAGVTQTPRYLIKTRGQQVTLSCSPISGHRSVSWYQQTPGQGLQFLFEYFSETQRNKGNFPGRFSGRQFSNSRSEMNVSTLELGDSALYLCASSLAGTGENTGELFFGEGSRLTVL.

The chain employs TRBV7-3 and TRBJ1-1; TCRdb gives TRBD1 as the D gene, but with no DNA this cannot be confirmed. The CDR3 length is 21 residues. The V gene's germline CDR1 is SGHTA and CDR2 FQGTGA. CDR3: CASSLTKWVDRGLGMNTEAFF.

The chain is built from TRBV29-1 and TRBJ2-3; TCRdb's assignment of TRBD1 cannot be checked, as there is no DNA. CDR3 length: 16 residues. Germline V CDR1 and CDR2: SQVTM, ANQGSEA. Here the CDR3 reads CSVEDWGARTPDTQYF.

This chain links TRBV25-1 with TRBJ1-1; TCRdb gives TRBD1 as the D gene, but with no DNA this cannot be confirmed. CDR3 length equals 14 residues. CDR1 and CDR2 from the germline V gene are MGHDK and SYGVNS. This CDR3 reads CASRGGGLSEKAFF.

The genes are TRBV5-1 and TRBJ2-1; with no DNA, the TCRdb D assignment of TRBD1 cannot be verified. CDR3 length: 14 amino acids. The V gene's germline CDR1 is SGHRS and CDR2 YFSETQ. The chain's CDR3 is CASSVDRGGNEQFF.

The chain combines TRBV10-3 with TRBJ1-6; TCRdb indicates TRBD1, and absent DNA this call remains unverified. Germline lookup yields CDR1 ENHRY and CDR2 SYGVKD. CDR3 size: 17 residues. The CDR3 loop reads CAISFDRSQGYNSPLHF.

This chain uses TRBV7-6 with TRBJ2-7; there is no DNA to check the TCRdb D call of TRBD2. Germline CDR1 is SGHVS and CDR2 is FNYEAQ. The CDR3 covers 16 residues. The CDR3 loop reads CASSLGASGGAYEQYF.

The chain combines TRBV5-1 with TRBJ2-3; the TCRdb D gene call, TRBD2, has no DNA to confirm it. Per germline, CDR1 SGHRS and CDR2 YFSETQ. CDR3 length: 14 amino acids. CDR3 amino acids: CASRSGGALDTQYF.